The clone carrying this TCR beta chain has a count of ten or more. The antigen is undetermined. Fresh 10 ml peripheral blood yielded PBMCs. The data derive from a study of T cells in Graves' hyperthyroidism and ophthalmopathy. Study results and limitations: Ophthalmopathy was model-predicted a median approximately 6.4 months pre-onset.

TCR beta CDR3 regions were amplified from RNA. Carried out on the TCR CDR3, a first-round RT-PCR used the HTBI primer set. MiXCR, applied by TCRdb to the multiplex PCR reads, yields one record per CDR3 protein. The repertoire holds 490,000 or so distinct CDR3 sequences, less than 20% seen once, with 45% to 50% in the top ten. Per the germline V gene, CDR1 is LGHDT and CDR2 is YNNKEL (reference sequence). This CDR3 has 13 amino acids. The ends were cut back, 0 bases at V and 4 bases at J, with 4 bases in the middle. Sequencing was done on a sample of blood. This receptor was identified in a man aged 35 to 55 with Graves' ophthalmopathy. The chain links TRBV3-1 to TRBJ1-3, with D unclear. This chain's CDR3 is CASSQDLGNTIYF. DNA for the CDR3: TGTGCCAGCAGCCAAGATCTGGGAAACACCATATATTTT. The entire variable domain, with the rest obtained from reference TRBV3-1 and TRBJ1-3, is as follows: DTAVSQTPKYLVTQMGNDKSIKCEQNLGHDTMYWYKQDSKKFLKIMFSYNNKELIINETVPNRFSPKSPDKAHLNLHINSLELGDSAVYFCASSQDLGNTIYFGEGSWLTVV.